Shown below are 7 T cell receptor beta chains from a single sample sequenced in a study of T-cell reconstitution after alpha-beta-depleted transplantation in children. Preparing the TCRbeta library involved the use of unique molecular identifiers. A single record per CDR3 protein comes from TCRdb applying MiXCR to the PCR reads. Among some 290,000 distinct CDR3 sequences listed, roughly 9.5% were seen once. Sequenced material: PBMCs from the stem cell graft donor, taken from the stem cell graft. The receptor source for this set is a human donor who donated a stem cell graft to a child with SCID.

This clonotype was seen more than once but under ten times. The chain links TRBV19 to TRBJ1-2, with a tentative D call TRBD1 (5 bases). This CDR3 comprises 15 residues. Germline V lookup: CDR1 LNHDA, CDR2 SQIVND (reference sequence). V was pared by 3 bases and J by 2 bases, with 13 bases between. The CDR3 is CASSILRDGNYGYTF. The CDR3 DNA reads as TGTGCCAGTAGTATCCTCCGGGACGGCAACTATGGCTACACCTTC. Full variable domain (remainder filled in from reference TRBV19 and TRBJ1-2): DGGITQSPKYLFRKEGQNVTLSCEQNLNHDAMYWYRQDPGQGLRLIYYSQIVNDFQKGDIAEGYSVSREKKESFPLTVTSAQKNPTAFYLCASSILRDGNYGYTFGSGTRLTVV.

The V and J genes are TRBV12-3 or TRBV12-4 and TRBJ2-5; the D is unclear. The CDR3 spans 14 residues. V lost 2 bases, J lost 2 bases, and 9 bases lay in between. DNA for the CDR3: TGTGCCAGCAGTTTAATGAACACGCAAGAGACCCAGTACTTC. It encodes CASSLMNTQETQYF.

The V and J genes are TRBV5-1 and TRBJ1-4, with unresolved D. This CDR3 is built from 13 residues. From germline, CDR1 is SGHRS and CDR2 YFSETQ. Trimming removed 2 bases from V and 4 bases from J, with 6 bases in between. CDR3 loop: CASSFSYNEKLFF. As DNA, the CDR3 is TGCGCCAGCAGCTTCAGTTATAATGAAAAACTGTTTTTT.

This clonotype has more than one count but fewer than ten. The CDR3 coding sequence is TGTGCCAGCAGCTTAATTTGGGTCTTACGTGCGGGGGGTACCTTCTACAATGAGCAGTTCTTC. This gives the protein CASSLIWVLRAGGTFYNEQFF. The chain has TRBV7-3 and TRBJ2-1, with 8 bases identical to TRBD2. The CDR3 consists of 21 residues. V lost 1 base and J lost 3; bases outside the gene matches: 20. CDR1 and CDR2 (germline): SGHTA, FQGTGA.

This clonotype occurred a few times. This chain links TRBV5-1 with TRBJ2-1; no definite D call. The ends were cut back, 0 bases at V and 1 base at J, with 11 bases in the middle. The CDR3 loop spans 16 amino acids. Germline CDR1 SGHRS, CDR2 YFSETQ. In DNA, the CDR3 is TGCGCCAGCAGCTTGGTTAGTTCCAGATCCTACAATGAGCAGTTCTTC. It specifies CASSLVSSRSYNEQFF.

The chain employs TRBV15 and TRBJ1-5; possibly TRBD1 for D (6 bases). This CDR3 region has 15 residues. Looked up from germline, CDR1 is LNHNV and CDR2 is YYDKDF (reference sequence). V was cut by 0 bases and J by 2 bases, with 8 bases left in between. The DNA for the CDR3 is TGTGCCACCAGCAGAGAGGCAGGGGGCAATCAGCCCCAGCATTTT. It translates to CATSREAGGNQPQHF.

This clonotype was seen only a few times. This sequence joins TRBV12-3 or TRBV12-4 and TRBJ2-5, with D possibly being TRBD2 (6 bases). CDR3 length: 14 amino acids. The V end was cut by 5 bases, the J end by 5 bases, with 15 bases between. The CDR3 loop reads CASSPVGGWETQYF. The CDR3 DNA reads TGTGCCAGCAGTCCAGTGGGGGGTTGGGAGACCCAGTACTTC.